These 5 T cell receptor beta chains were all obtained from the same sample, sequenced in a study of beta chain features in type 1 diabetes. Sequencing targeted expressed TCRB transcripts, as all isolated RNA had been reverse transcribed. Data came from immunoSEQ multiplex PCR; TCRdb stores just in-frame clones and leaves some out. The table lists about half a million clones, 25% to 35% of them singletons. The sequenced material came from naive CD4+ T cells from blood. These receptors were obtained from a man aged 18-30 years in good health.

This clone occurred a few times. The chain links TRBV30 to TRBJ1-1, with 7 bases fitting TRBD1. V lost 2 bases, J lost 4 bases, and 7 bases stayed unmatched. Germline values: CDR1 GTSNPN, CDR2 SVGIG (reference sequence). The CDR3 loop spans 14 amino acids. The CDR3 here is CAWSFFRDSTEAFF. In nucleotides, the CDR3 is TGTGCCTGGAGTTTTTTCCGGGACAGCACTGAAGCTTTCTTT.

The V gene is TRBV9, the J gene TRBJ2-1, with D perhaps TRBD1 (5 bases). Germline V gives CDR1 SGDLS, CDR2 YYNGEE. The CDR3 totals 12 residues. The V end lost 7 bases, the J end lost 12 bases, and 17 bases lay between the germline ends. The CDR3 coding sequence is TGTGCCAGCGGCGCAGGGTTTTCCGGGCAGTTCTTC. It is translated as CASGAGFSGQFF.

V and J are TRBV5-1 and TRBJ2-2, with TRBD2 matching 8 bases. Per germline, CDR1 SGHRS and CDR2 YFSETQ. The CDR3 extends over 16 amino acids. V was pared by 4 bases and J by 5 bases, with 10 bases of the junction left unmatched. CDR3 in DNA: TGCGCCAGCAGCGGGAGAGCGGGAGTAGGAACCGGGGAGCTGTTTTTT. Amino acid sequence: CASSGRAGVGTGELFF.

This chain uses TRBV30 with TRBJ1-4, with a tentative D call TRBD1 (5 bases). The V gene lost 0 bases and the J gene lost 5 bases, with 13 bases spanning the gap. This CDR3 region has 15 residues. Germline lookup yields CDR1 GTSNPN and CDR2 SVGIG (reference sequence). This chain's CDR3 is CAWSVGATVNEKLFF. The CDR3 region has the DNA TGTGCCTGGAGTGTTGGGGCGACGGTAAATGAAAAACTGTTTTTT.

This clone has a handful of counts. The CDR3 loop reads CASSSSDEQFF. For the CDR3, the DNA is TGTGCCAGCAGTTCCTCCGATGAGCAGTTCTTC. The chain recombines TRBV7-9 with TRBJ2-1; D is undetermined. The CDR3 length is 11 residues. Germline V lookup: CDR1 SEHNR, CDR2 FQNEAQ (reference sequence). With 6 bases removed from V and 8 bases from J, the gap between germline ends came to 8 bases. Looking up the rest from reference TRBV7-9 and TRBJ2-1 gives the full variable domain: DTGVSQNPRHKITKRGQNVTFRCDPISEHNRLYWYRQTLGQGPEFLTYFQNEAQLEKSRLLSDRFSAERPKGSFSTLEIQRTEQGDSAMYLCASSSSDEQFFGPGTRLTVL.